This entry is about one T cell receptor beta chain. These data are taken from a study of blood T cell repertoires in COVID-19. Study information: T cells, B-cell-depleted T cells, or PBMCs supplied cDNA or gDNA.

The CDR3 is 15 amino acids. CDR1 and CDR2 (germline): SGHVS, FNYEAQ. After removal of 2 bases from V and 9 bases from J, the junction contained 8 bases not matched to a gene. Original methodology: Using reference gene primer amplification, nucleated cell counts were estimated. Produced via immunoSEQ multiplex PCR; TCRdb's table is partial and in-frame only. That table gives V, J and clone size, and the DNA gave D and trimming. The data contain approximately 200,000 clones, 75% to 90% of them seen just once; the ten biggest clones take up 2% to 2.5%. Participants spanned ages about 18 to 95 years and resided in 20 to 25 US areas. Cohort allocation depended upon clinical history that participants reported.

Sequencing was done on a sample of PBMCs or T cells enriched from blood (not recorded which). This clonotype was obtained from a woman in her thirties or forties with acute COVID-19. V is TRBV7-6 and J is TRBJ1-4; 8 bases fit TRBD1. The CDR3 DNA reads as TGTGCCAGCAGCTTATCTCGGACAGGGACTCAAAAACTGTTTTTT. This encodes CASSLSRTGTQKLFF.